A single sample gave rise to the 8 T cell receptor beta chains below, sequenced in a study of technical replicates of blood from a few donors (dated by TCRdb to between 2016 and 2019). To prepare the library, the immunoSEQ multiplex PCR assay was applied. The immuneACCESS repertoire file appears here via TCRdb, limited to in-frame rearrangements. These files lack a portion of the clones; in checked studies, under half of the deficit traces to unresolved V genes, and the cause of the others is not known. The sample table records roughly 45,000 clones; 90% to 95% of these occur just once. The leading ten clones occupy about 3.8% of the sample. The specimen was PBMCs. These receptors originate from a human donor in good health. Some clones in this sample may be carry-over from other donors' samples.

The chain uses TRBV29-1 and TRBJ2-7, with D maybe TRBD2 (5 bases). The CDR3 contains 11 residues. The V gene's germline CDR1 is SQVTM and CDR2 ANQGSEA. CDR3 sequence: CSGGSSYEQYF. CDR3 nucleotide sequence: TGCAGTGGCGGGTCATCCTACGAGCAGTACTTC.

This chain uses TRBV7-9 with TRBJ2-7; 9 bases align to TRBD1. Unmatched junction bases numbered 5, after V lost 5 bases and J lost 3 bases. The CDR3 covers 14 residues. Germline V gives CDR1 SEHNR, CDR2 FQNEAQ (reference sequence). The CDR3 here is CASSPRDRDYEQYF. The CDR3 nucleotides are TGTGCCAGCAGCCCACGGGACAGGGACTACGAGCAGTACTTC.

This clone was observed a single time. CDR3 protein: CASRGPRRGSSYEQYF. The CDR3 DNA sequence: TGTGCCAGCAGGGGTCCGCGGCGGGGGAGCTCCTACGAGCAGTACTTC. The rearrangement links TRBV7-8 to TRBJ2-7; 7 bases fit TRBD2. There are 16 residues in the CDR3. V shed 6 bases, J shed 0 bases, and the junction held 11 bases outside the gene matches. CDR1 is SGHVS, CDR2 FQNEAQ, per germline.

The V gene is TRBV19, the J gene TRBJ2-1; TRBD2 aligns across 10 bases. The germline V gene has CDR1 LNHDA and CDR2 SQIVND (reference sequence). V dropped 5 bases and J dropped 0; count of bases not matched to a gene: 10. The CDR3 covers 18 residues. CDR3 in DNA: TGTGCCAGTAGTGATTTCCTAGCGGGAGTTTTCTCCTACAATGAGCAGTTCTTC. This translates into CASSDFLAGVFSYNEQFF. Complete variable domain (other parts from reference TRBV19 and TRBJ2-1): DGGITQSPKYLFRKEGQNVTLSCEQNLNHDAMYWYRQDPGQGLRLIYYSQIVNDFQKGDIAEGYSVSREKKESFPLTVTSAQKNPTAFYLCASSDFLAGVFSYNEQFFGPGTRLTVL.

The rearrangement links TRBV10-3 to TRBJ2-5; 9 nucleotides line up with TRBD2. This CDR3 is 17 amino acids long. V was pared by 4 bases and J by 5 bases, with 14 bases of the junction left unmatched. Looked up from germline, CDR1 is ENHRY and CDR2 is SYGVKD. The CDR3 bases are TGTGCCATCAGTGGCCTGTCTCAAGCGGGGGGCCGTGAGACCCAGTACTTC. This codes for CAISGLSQAGGRETQYF.

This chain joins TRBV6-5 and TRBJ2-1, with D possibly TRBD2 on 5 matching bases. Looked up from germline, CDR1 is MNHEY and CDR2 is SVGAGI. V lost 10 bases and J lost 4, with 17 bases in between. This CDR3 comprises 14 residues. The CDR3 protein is CATRTGKVYNEQFF. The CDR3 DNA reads TGTGCCACCCGTACGGGGAAAGTTTACAATGAGCAGTTCTTC.

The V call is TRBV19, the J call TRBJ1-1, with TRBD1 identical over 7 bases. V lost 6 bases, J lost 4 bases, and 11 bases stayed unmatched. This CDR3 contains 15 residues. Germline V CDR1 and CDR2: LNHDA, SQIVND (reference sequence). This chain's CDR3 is CASSGSRGLSTEAFF. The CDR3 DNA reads TGTGCCAGTAGCGGATCAAGGGGGCTAAGCACTGAAGCTTTCTTT.

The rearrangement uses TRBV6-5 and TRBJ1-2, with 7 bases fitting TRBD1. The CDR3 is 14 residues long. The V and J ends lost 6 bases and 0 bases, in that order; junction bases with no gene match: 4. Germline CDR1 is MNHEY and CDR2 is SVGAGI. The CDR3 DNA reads TGTGCCAGCAGGTCGGGACAGTCTAACTATGGCTACACCTTC. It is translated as CASRSGQSNYGYTF.